Here is one TCR beta chain with its context. The sample belongs to a study of blood T cell repertoires in COVID-19. Study context: Sources were T cells, B-cell-depleted T cells, or PBMCs; the material itself was cDNA or gDNA.

There are 16 residues in the CDR3. CDR1 and CDR2 from the germline V gene are SGHDT and YYEEEE. V was pared by 1 base and J by 4 bases, with 12 bases between. Method: immunoSEQ multiplex PCR; TCRdb's copy keeps in-frame clones and lacks some. The sample includes 150,000 to 200,000 clones, about 88% of them seen just once. The sample comprised peripheral blood. The chain is built from TRBV5-6 and TRBJ1-6; D not resolved. The source of this sequence is a man aged 65 to 79 with active or convalescent COVID-19. The CDR3 region is CASSLTGEEYNSPLHF. The CDR3 nucleotides read TGTGCCAGCAGCTTGACCGGGGAGGAGTATAATTCACCCCTCCACTTT.